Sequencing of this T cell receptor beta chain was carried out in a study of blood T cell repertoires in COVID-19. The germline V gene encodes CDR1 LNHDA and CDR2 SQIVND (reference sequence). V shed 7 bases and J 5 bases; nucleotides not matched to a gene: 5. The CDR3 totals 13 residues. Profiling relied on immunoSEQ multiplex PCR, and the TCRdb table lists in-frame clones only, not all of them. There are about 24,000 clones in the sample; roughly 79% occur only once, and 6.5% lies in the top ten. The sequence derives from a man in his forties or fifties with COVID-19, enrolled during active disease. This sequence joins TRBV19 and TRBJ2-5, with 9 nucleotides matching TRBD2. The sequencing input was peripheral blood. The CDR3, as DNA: TGTGCCAGTAAGCGGGAGGAGGGGGAGACCCAGTACTTC. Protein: CASKREEGETQYF. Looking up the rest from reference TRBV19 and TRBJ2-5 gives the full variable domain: DGGITQSPKYLFRKEGQNVTLSCEQNLNHDAMYWYRQDPGQGLRLIYYSQIVNDFQKGDIAEGYSVSREKKESFPLTVTSAQKNPTAFYLCASKREEGETQYFGPGTRLLVL.